This T cell receptor beta chain was recovered during a study of T cell responses to AZD1222 COVID-19 vaccine (TCRdb year 2021). Regarding the complete study: Because spike-specific TCR depth and breadth did not differ between the two schedules, AZD1222 recipients who got a second dose at roughly 4 weeks were pooled with those who got a second dose at roughly 12 weeks. TCR sequencing was performed for 230 to 250 trial participants, of whom 207 were given two doses of AZD1222 and roughly 25 were given two doses of MenACWY control vaccine. Trial participants were enrolled into age subgroups of 18-55, 56-69 and 70-plus years, which contained roughly 140, 27 and 60 TCR-sequenced participants, respectively.

The CDR3 regions of human TCRbeta chains were analyzed by immunosequencing. Concerning the study's data processing: TCRs in the repertoires were compared against a reference library of SARS-CoV-2-specific TCRs that had been generated with the MIRA antigen-specificity platform. Breadth meant the fraction of unique TCRs that were SARS-CoV-2-associated, whereas depth meant the fraction of total T cells that were SARS-CoV-2-associated. Using the MIRA data, each spike-specific TCR was assigned both to the spike region to which the TCR was reactive and to a CD4 or CD8 class. Log10-transformed breadth and depth values were compared by one-way ANOVA with Sidak's multiple comparisons tests. In its TCRdb copy, this immuneACCESS table keeps in-frame sequences only and misses some clones. Where compared with another copy, unresolved V genes explain less than half of these, and the others have no known cause. V and J calls and clone size are copied from that table; D and trimming were computed from the DNA. The sample table records some 160,000 clones; around nine tenths of these occur just once. The ten largest clones take up around 6% of the sample.

This sample's time point label indicates: baseline before first vaccination. Vaccinee samples were obtained from the UK trials COV001 and COV002, which included a single-blind randomized controlled phase 2/3 trial of AZD1222 (ChAdOx1 nCoV-19) in healthy adults. For TCRbeta chain sequencing, PBMC samples from trial participants were taken at day 0 and at day 28 after the second dose. The cysteine opens and the phenylalanine closes a CDR3 of 15 amino acids. The read is trimmed to its CDR3 DNA, 45 bases read in frame from base 1. In the germline V gene, CDR1 corresponds to MRHNA and CDR2 to SNTAGT. The junction carries 17 bases between V and J, which are trimmed by 0 bases and 9 bases respectively. In the case of this clone: The clone's antigen remains unknown. The record has no base qualities; no much larger clone is one base away.

Study-wide conclusions, independent of this receptor: The vaccine-associated CD4 TCRs covered the entire spike protein, and the dominant responses fell in regions 160-218 and 743-854. Reportedly, almost half of the unique spike-specific TCRs recognized epitopes lying outside the regions that are mutated in the B.1.351 and B.1.1.7 variants. Only six AZD1222 recipients were SARS-CoV-2 seropositive at baseline, limiting conclusions about previously exposed vaccinees. Most participants were white British and females outnumbered males, and the authors suggested that clonal diversity may have been underestimated. The 56-69-year group was small, and its depth increase did not reach significance, likely because of low power. Spike-specific TCR breadth and depth rose significantly after two AZD1222 doses compared with day 0 and with MenACWY recipients. Because no day 14 peak-response samples were available, repertoires were characterized only after the peak T cell response.

The clonotype originates from an adult in good health. Sequenced here: peripheral blood, sampled on day 0 of AZD1222 vaccination. The chain joins TRBV6-4 to TRBJ1-2, with a tentative D gene TRBD1 over 6 matching bases. The DNA sequence follows: TGTGCCAGCAGTGACTCCCCGCCAGGGGAGAAGCGCTACACCTTC. Its product reads: CASSDSPPGEKRYTF.